This TCR beta chain was found in a study of blood T cell repertoires in COVID-19. Study context: COVID-19 samples collected from the United States, Italy and Spain covered acute and convalescent phases. PBMCs, B-cell-depleted T cells, or T cells were the source of the cDNA or gDNA that made up the material.

Per the study methods: It was from reference gene primer amplification that nucleated cell counts were estimated. Sequencing used immunoSEQ multiplex PCR; TCRdb keeps in-frame clones, though not all of them. That table furnishes V, J and clone size, whereas the DNA furnished D and trimming. The data contain approximately 130,000 clones, around 83% of them seen just once; the ten biggest clones take up more than 3.5%. The germline gives CDR1 SGHDN, CDR2 FVKESK. The CDR3 loop spans 13 amino acids. V lost 3 bases, J lost 8 bases, and 2 bases stayed unmatched. This TCR was sampled from a human donor in a cohort sampled during active COVID-19. The chain uses TRBV14 and TRBJ1-4, with 8 bases aligning to TRBD1. Sequencing was done on a sample of peripheral blood. The CDR3 sequence is CASSHTGGEKLFF. CDR3 nucleotides: TGTGCCAGCAGCCATACAGGGGGAGAAAAACTGTTTTTT.